The source of this T cell receptor (beta chain) is a study of Ad26.COV2.S vaccination and SARS-CoV-2 variants. For the study at large: Ad26.COV2.S, an intramuscular injection, was given once or twice 56 days apart.

Comment on this clone: The antigen is unknown.

Whole-study results and caveats: Recipients of either vaccine or placebo displayed similar breadth of non-spike TCRs.

V was trimmed by 7 bases and J by 4 bases, leaving 13 bases between them. Germline lookup yields CDR1 MNHEY and CDR2 SVGAGI. This CDR3 region has 13 residues. Treatment denoted: roughly 20 received Ad26.COV2.S at low or high dose, single or two shots; about 5 received placebo; per-sample allocation not given. Material that was analyzed had been drawn on day 63 after the first vaccine or placebo injection. Profiled with immunoSEQ multiplex PCR; TCRdb holds only in-frame clones, not every one. The table shows hundreds of thousands of clones, with around 90% occurring only once. The sequenced sample was peripheral blood, obtained in a trial of Ad26.COV2.S vaccine versus placebo. J is TRBJ1-1 and V is TRBV6-5, with D unresolved. The clonotype was recovered from a person aged 18-60 years who received the Ad26.COV2.S COVID-19 vaccine or a placebo. The CDR3 spells CASTYIRSTEAFF. DNA of the CDR3: TGTGCCAGCACCTACATTCGAAGCACTGAAGCTTTCTTT.